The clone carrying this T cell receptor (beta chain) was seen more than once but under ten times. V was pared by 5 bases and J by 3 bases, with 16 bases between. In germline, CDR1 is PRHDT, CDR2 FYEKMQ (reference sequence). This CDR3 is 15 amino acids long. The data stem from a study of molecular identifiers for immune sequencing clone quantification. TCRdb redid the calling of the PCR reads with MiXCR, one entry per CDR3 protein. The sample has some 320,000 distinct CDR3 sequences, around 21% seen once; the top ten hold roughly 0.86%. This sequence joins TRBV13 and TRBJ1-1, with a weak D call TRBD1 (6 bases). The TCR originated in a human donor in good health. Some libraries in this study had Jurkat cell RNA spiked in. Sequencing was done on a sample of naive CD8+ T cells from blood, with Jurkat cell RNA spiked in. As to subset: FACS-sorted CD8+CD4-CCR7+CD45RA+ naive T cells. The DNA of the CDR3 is TGTGCCAGCAGCGCGCGGGGGGGCGGGTACACTGAAGCTTTCTTT. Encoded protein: CASSARGGGYTEAFF.